This T cell receptor (beta chain) was documented in a study of CD8+CD57+ T cells in acquired aplastic anemia. As for the study in general: Sorted CD4+ and CD8+ cells gave an average of around 3 ug of DNA. Whole-study results and caveats: Researchers report that 25 to 35 CD8+ CDR3 sequences appeared in both patients and controls.

Details on this clonotype: Its target is not known.

In germline, CDR1 is SNHLY, CDR2 FYNNEI. The CDR3 consists of 14 residues. V lost 8 bases and J lost 4, with 15 bases in between. Patients chosen for sequencing had CD8+CD57+ cells that had expanded, as shown by flow cytometry. Every patient presented with severe acquired aplastic anemia. The blood sampling took place in patients who had so far received no therapy. For CDR3 and TCR beta VDJ profiling, genomic DNA was the template used. TCRdb processed the reads anew with MiXCR; each CDR3 protein has one entry. The data contain 210,000 or so distinct CDR3 sequences, roughly 50% of them singletons. The source of this sequence is a human donor with aplastic anemia. The V gene is TRBV2, the J gene TRBJ2-1, with a tentative D call TRBD2 (5 bases). Sequences were obtained from sorted CD4+, CD8+, or CD8+CD57+ T cells (not recorded which) from PBMCs. The CDR3 spells CASAPSTGYNEQFF. In nucleotides, the CDR3 is TGTGCCAGCGCACCATCCACGGGGTACAATGAGCAGTTCTTC.